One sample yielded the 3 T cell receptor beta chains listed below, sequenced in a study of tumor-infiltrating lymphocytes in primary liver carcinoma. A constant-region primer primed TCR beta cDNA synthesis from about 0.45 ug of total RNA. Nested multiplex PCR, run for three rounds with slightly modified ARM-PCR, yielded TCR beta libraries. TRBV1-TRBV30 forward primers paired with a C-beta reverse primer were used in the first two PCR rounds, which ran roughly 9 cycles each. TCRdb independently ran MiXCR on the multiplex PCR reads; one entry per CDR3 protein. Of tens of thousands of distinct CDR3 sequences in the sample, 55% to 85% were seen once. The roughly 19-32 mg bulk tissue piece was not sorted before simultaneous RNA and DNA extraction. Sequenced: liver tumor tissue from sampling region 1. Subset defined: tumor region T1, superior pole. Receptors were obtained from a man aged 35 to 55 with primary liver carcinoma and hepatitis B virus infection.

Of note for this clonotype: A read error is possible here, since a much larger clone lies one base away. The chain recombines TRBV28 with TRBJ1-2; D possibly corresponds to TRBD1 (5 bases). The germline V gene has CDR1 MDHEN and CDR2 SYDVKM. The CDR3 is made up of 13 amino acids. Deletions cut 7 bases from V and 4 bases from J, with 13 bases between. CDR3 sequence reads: CASMTVGRYGYTF. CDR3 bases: TGTGCCAGCATGACTGTGGGGCGCTATGGCTACACCTTC.

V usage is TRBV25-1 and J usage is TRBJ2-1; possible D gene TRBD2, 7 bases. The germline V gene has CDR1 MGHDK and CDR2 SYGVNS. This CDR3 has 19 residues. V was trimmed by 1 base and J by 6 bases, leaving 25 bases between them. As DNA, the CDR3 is TGTGCCAGCAGTGAATTAGAGGGGGGGTTCTTGGCGGGCCTCAATGAGCAGTTCTTC. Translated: CASSELEGGFLAGLNEQFF. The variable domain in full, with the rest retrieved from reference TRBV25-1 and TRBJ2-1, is EADIYQTPRYLVIGTGKKITLECSQTMGHDKMYWYQQDPGMELHLIHYSYGVNSTEKGDLSSESTVSRIRTEHFPLTLESARPSHTSQYLCASSELEGGFLAGLNEQFFGPGTRLTVL.

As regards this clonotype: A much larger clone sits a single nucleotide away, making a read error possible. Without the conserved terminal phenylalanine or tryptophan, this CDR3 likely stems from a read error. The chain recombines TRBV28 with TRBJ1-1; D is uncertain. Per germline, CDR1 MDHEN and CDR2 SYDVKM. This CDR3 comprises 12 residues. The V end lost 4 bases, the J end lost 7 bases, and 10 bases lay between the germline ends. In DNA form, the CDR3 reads TGTGCCAGCAGTTCGACCCGTCTTGAAGCTTTCTCT. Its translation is CASSSTRLEAFS.